The clone carrying this T cell receptor (beta chain) has only a few counts. This sample was included in a study of blood T cells in healthy people across ages. V was clipped by 6 bases and J by 5 bases, with 12 bases between them. The V gene's germline CDR1 is SNHLY and CDR2 FYNNEI. The CDR3 length is 13 residues. Primers used in a second PCR of about 6 to 11 cycles were a sample-barcoded 5' primer and a J-beta primer mix. TCRdb ran MiXCR on the 5' RACE reads and lists one entry per CDR3 protein. The data show around 1.7 million distinct CDR3 sequences, about 30% seen once. The sequencing input was blood. This clonotype originated in a woman younger than 45 in good health. V gene TRBV2 combines with J gene TRBJ2-3; weak D call: TRBD1 (6 bases). CDR3 region: CASRDTGRDTQYF. The DNA for the CDR3 is TGTGCCAGCAGAGACACAGGGCGAGATACGCAGTATTTT.